Below are 18 T cell receptor beta chains sequenced from a single sample in a study of blood T cell repertoires in COVID-19. Some clones are missing from TCRdb's copy, which holds only in-frame ones; the method was immunoSEQ multiplex PCR. The data contain roughly 220,000 clones, about 90% of them singletons. Sequencing was done on a sample of PBMCs or T cells enriched from blood (not recorded which). These receptor sequences come from a woman aged 45-59 years with acute COVID-19.

As DNA, the CDR3 is TGTGCCAGCAGTTTGGGGAGACTGAACACTGAAGCTTTCTTT. It yields the protein CASSLGRLNTEAFF. The chain combines TRBV27 with TRBJ1-1; D is unclear. V was trimmed by 3 bases and J by 0 bases, leaving 8 bases between them. Germline lookup yields CDR1 MNHEY and CDR2 SMNVEV (reference sequence). The length of the CDR3 is 14 residues.

This chain links TRBV15 with TRBJ1-2, with 7 bases lining up with TRBD1. The V gene end was trimmed by 1 base and the J gene end by 7 bases; junction bases not matched to a gene: 6. This CDR3 spans 14 amino acids. Germline values: CDR1 LNHNV, CDR2 YYDKDF (reference sequence). The CDR3 spells CATSRGPNRGGYTF. The CDR3 DNA reads TGTGCCACCAGCAGAGGCCCCAACAGGGGTGGCTACACCTTC.

The gene calls are TRBV28 and TRBJ1-6, with 8 bases aligning to TRBD1. The CDR3 runs 18 residues. V gave up 5 bases and J gave up 4 bases; unmatched junction bases: 13. Germline V gene data show CDR1 as MDHEN and CDR2 as SYDVKM. The DNA of the CDR3 is TGTGCCAGCAGTACTCGGACAGGGAGCCCCATATATAATTCACCCCTCCACTTT. Protein product: CASSTRTGSPIYNSPLHF.

This sequence joins TRBV7-2 and TRBJ2-1; 13 bases are shared with TRBD2. The CDR3 length is 17 residues. The junction had 6 bases not matched to a gene; V was cut back by 0 bases and J by 7 bases. Germline CDR1 SGHTA, CDR2 FQGNSA. The CDR3 coding sequence is TGTGCCAGCAGCTTAGCTTTTGGACTAGCGGGAGCTAATGAGCAGTTCTTC. This translates into CASSLAFGLAGANEQFF.

This chain joins TRBV6-4 and TRBJ2-2; D uncertain. The CDR3 runs to 15 residues. V gave up 6 bases and J gave up 0 bases, with 11 bases separating them. Germline V gives CDR1 MRHNA, CDR2 SNTAGT. The CDR3 region has the DNA TGTGCCAGCAGCCTTTTATTCGCGAACACCGGGGAGCTGTTTTTT. It translates to CASSLLFANTGELFF.

The V and J genes are TRBV19 and TRBJ1-2, with 10 bases lining up with TRBD1. In germline, CDR1 is LNHDA, CDR2 SQIVND (reference sequence). Trimming at V came to 4 bases and at J to 7 bases, leaving 12 bases not matched to a gene. The CDR3 contains 16 residues. The CDR3 nucleotides read TGTGCCAGTAGTAGCGCCGGGACAGGGGTTTTCGGTGGCTACACCTTC. Its translation is CASSSAGTGVFGGYTF. The full variable domain, rest sourced from reference TRBV19 and TRBJ1-2, is DGGITQSPKYLFRKEGQNVTLSCEQNLNHDAMYWYRQDPGQGLRLIYYSQIVNDFQKGDIAEGYSVSREKKESFPLTVTSAQKNPTAFYLCASSSAGTGVFGGYTFGSGTRLTVV.

The CDR3 sequence is CASRLGVTEAFF. The CDR3 region has the DNA TGTGCCAGTCGCCTCGGGGTCACTGAAGCTTTCTTT. The rearrangement links TRBV19 to TRBJ1-1; D gene uncertain. In germline, CDR1 is LNHDA, CDR2 SQIVND (reference sequence). The CDR3 length is 12 residues. V was trimmed by 8 bases and J by 4 bases, leaving 11 bases between them.

This chain connects TRBV19 to TRBJ1-3; D is perhaps TRBD1 (6 bases). Germline V gives CDR1 LNHDA, CDR2 SQIVND (reference sequence). Trimming took off 3 bases at V and 2 bases at J, with 14 bases between the two ends. This CDR3 region has 16 residues. The DNA of the CDR3 is TGTGCCAGTAGTATCCCCATCCCAGGGGCTGGAAACACCATATATTTT. Residues: CASSIPIPGAGNTIYF.

The gene calls are TRBV5-1 and TRBJ2-7, with 8 bases matching TRBD2. CDR1 is SGHRS and CDR2 is YFSETQ in the germline V gene. J gave up 2 bases and V 4 bases, and 11 bases lay outside the gene matches. The CDR3 covers 16 residues. CDR3 nucleotides: TGCGCCAGCAGCCCGGGACGACTAGCGACTACCTACGAGCAGTACTTC. It translates to CASSPGRLATTYEQYF.

This clone appeared a single time. The chain is built from TRBV28 and TRBJ2-7, with TRBD2 matching over 7 bases. The germline gives CDR1 MDHEN, CDR2 SYDVKM. V dropped 7 bases and J dropped 3; count of bases not matched to a gene: 3. This CDR3 is built from 12 residues. The CDR3: CASTPGGYEQYF. Written as DNA, the CDR3 is TGTGCCAGCACCCCGGGGGGCTACGAGCAGTACTTC.

This rearrangement joins TRBV7-9 to TRBJ2-4; 7 bases are shared with TRBD2. The CDR3 extends over 15 amino acids. Per the germline V gene, CDR1 is SEHNR and CDR2 is FQNEAQ (reference sequence). V shed 5 bases and J 8 bases; nucleotides not matched to a gene: 12. The CDR3, as DNA: TGTGCCAGCAGCGACCGGGACTACCCGAGGCACATTCAGTACTTC. Its protein product is CASSDRDYPRHIQYF.

The V and J genes are TRBV5-5 and TRBJ1-5; TRBD1 is a possible D gene (6 bases). Germline CDR1 is SGHKS and CDR2 is YYEKEE (reference sequence). Trimming took 5 bases from V and 0 from J, leaving 27 bases between them. The CDR3 is made up of 20 amino acids. The CDR3 nucleotides read TGTGCCAGCAGTCGGCCCCCGACCTACAGGGTAGGGGCTAGCAATCAGCCCCAGCATTTT. Protein sequence: CASSRPPTYRVGASNQPQHF.

This clone appeared once. The rearrangement joins TRBV5-1 to TRBJ2-7, with 7 bases fitting TRBD2. The CDR3 is 14 amino acids. J gave up 3 bases and V 4 bases, and 7 bases lay outside the gene matches. Germline CDR1 and CDR2: SGHRS and YFSETQ. Here the CDR3 reads CASSPGLTHYEQYF. CDR3 bases: TGCGCCAGCAGCCCGGGACTAACTCACTACGAGCAGTACTTC.

The J gene is TRBJ1-6, the V gene TRBV30, with unresolved D. The CDR3 sequence is 12 residues long. The V end lost 3 bases, the J end lost 10 bases, and 10 bases lay between the germline ends. The germline V gene has CDR1 GTSNPN and CDR2 SVGIG (reference sequence). The CDR3 nucleotides are TGTGCCTGGAGGTTCAGCGAGTCACCCCTCCACTTT. This sequence encodes CAWRFSESPLHF.

J is TRBJ2-1 and V is TRBV18, with D possibly matching TRBD2 (5 bases). This CDR3 has 13 residues. V shed 3 bases and J shed 3 bases, with 6 bases lying between them. Germline loops: CDR1 KGHSH, CDR2 LQKENI. In DNA, the CDR3 is TGTGCCAGCTCACCCGGGGACTACAATGAGCAGTTCTTC. Its protein product is CASSPGDYNEQFF.

V and J are TRBV6-1 and TRBJ2-1, with 8 bases that match TRBD2. The CDR3 spans 14 residues. The V segment lost 2 bases and the J segment 7 bases; nucleotides outside the gene matches: 4. The germline V gene encodes CDR1 MNHNS and CDR2 SASEGT. The CDR3 DNA reads TGTGCCAGCAGTGAACTCGGACTAGCAAATGAGCAGTTCTTC. Amino acid sequence: CASSELGLANEQFF.

The chain combines TRBV2 with TRBJ1-5, with TRBD1 as a possible D gene (5 bases). The V and J ends lost 11 bases and 5 bases respectively, with 25 bases between them. CDR3 length: 16 amino acids. CDR1 SNHLY and CDR2 FYNNEI come from the germline V gene. In nucleotides, the CDR3 is TGTGCCGTAAACCAGGGAAGTCGTCCCTCAGATCAGCCCCAGCATTTT. It translates to CAVNQGSRPSDQPQHF.

The J gene is TRBJ2-5, the V gene TRBV18, with D perhaps TRBD2 (7 bases). Trimming shortened V by 1 base and J by 2 bases, and 11 bases separated the two germline ends. The CDR3 covers 15 residues. The V gene's germline CDR1 is KGHSH and CDR2 LQKENI. This CDR3 reads CASSPLAGAQETQYF. The DNA of the CDR3 is TGTGCCAGCTCACCACTTGCGGGGGCACAAGAGACCCAGTACTTC.